Listed here are 3 T cell receptor beta chains from one sample, sequenced in a study of T-cell reconstitution after alpha-beta-depleted transplantation in children. Unique molecular identifiers were incorporated into the prepared TCRbeta library. TCRdb recomputed calls from the PCR reads with MiXCR, one row per CDR3 protein. The table shows 500,000 to 600,000 distinct CDR3 sequences, with 20% to 30% occurring only once. Material: PBMCs, obtained before TCRalphabeta/CD19-depleted stem cell transplant. The receptors stem from a boy in the first two years of life with Wiskott-Aldrich syndrome, due to receive a stem cell transplant.

The sample holds a few counts of this clonotype. The chain carries TRBV30 and TRBJ2-1; D gene ambiguous. This CDR3 has 14 amino acids. Germline values: CDR1 GTSNPN, CDR2 SVGIG (reference sequence). The V gene lost 3 bases and the J gene lost 7 bases, with 16 bases spanning the gap. For the CDR3, the DNA is TGTGCCTGGAGCCCAAGACTCCGGGTAAATGAGCAGTTCTTC. Its translation: CAWSPRLRVNEQFF.

The chain carries TRBV28 and TRBJ1-3; 12 bases line up with TRBD1. Germline V lookup: CDR1 MDHEN, CDR2 SYDVKM. The CDR3 runs to 19 residues. The J segment lost 5 bases and the V segment lost 7 bases, leaving 18 bases of the junction unmatched. In DNA, the CDR3 is TGTGCCAGCAACCGAATCCCTCCGAGGGACAGGGGGCAAAGAAACACCATATATTTT. Translating it yields CASNRIPPRDRGQRNTIYF.

The V and J genes are TRBV23-1 and TRBJ2-5, with 8 bases fitting TRBD1. TRBV23-1 qualifies as an ORF whose function is uncertain. This CDR3 is built from 15 residues. The junction had 4 bases not matched to a gene; V was cut back by 4 bases and J by 0 bases. CDR3 protein: CASSRPTGDQETQYF. CDR3 in DNA: TGCGCCAGCAGTCGTCCGACAGGGGACCAAGAGACCCAGTACTTC.